Shown below are 9 T cell receptor beta chains from a single sample sequenced in a study of vaccination and CD4 T cells after COVID-19. Cultured CD4+ T cells had their DNA profiled by the Oncomine TCR Beta short-read assay. It was from cultured CD4+ T cells that genomic DNA was extracted. MiXCR, run by TCRdb on the PCR reads, gives a single entry per CDR3 protein. Of 8,500 to 14,000 distinct CDR3 sequences listed, 30% to 50% are singletons. Their cognate antigens are unknown. As for treatment: roughly 11-day PBMC culture with coronavirus spike peptide pools or control peptides (ViraFEST assay). The collection of CD4+ T cells from the unexposed donor took place before the COVID-19 pandemic (2011-2018). Sequencing was performed on CD4+ T cells from blood, cultured in vitro. The receptor source for this set is a human donor in good health.

This clonotype has a handful of counts. The chain links TRBV28 to TRBJ2-2, with 7 positions matching TRBD1. The CDR3 runs to 15 residues. CDR1 MDHEN and CDR2 SYDVKM come from the germline V gene. Unmatched junction bases numbered 8, after V lost 6 bases and J lost 4 bases. CDR3 residues: CASRSSGQATGELFF. The CDR3 DNA is TGTGCCAGCAGATCCTCAGGACAGGCCACCGGGGAGCTGTTTTTT.

This clonotype has only one observation. The chain joins TRBV6-2 or TRBV6-3 to TRBJ2-1, with TRBD1 identical over 8 bases. Germline V gene data show CDR1 as MNHEY and CDR2 as SVGEGT. The CDR3 totals 16 residues. J was trimmed by 3 bases and V by 7 bases; bases with no gene match: 11. The DNA of the CDR3 is TGTGCCAGCACCCCGACAGGGGCCCACTACTACAATGAGCAGTTCTTC. Its translation: CASTPTGAHYYNEQFF.

A few counts support this clonotype. The CDR3 DNA reads as TGTGCCAGCAGCTGGGGAACTAGCGGGAACTACAATGAGCAGTTCTTC. Protein: CASSWGTSGNYNEQFF. The chain combines TRBV12-3 or TRBV12-4 with TRBJ2-1; 10 bases match TRBD2. The CDR3 runs to 16 residues. The V and J ends lost 6 bases and 3 bases, in that order; junction bases with no gene match: 8.

This clonotype was found a few times. This sequence joins TRBV20-1 and TRBJ2-7; D perhaps matches TRBD1 (5 bases). This CDR3 is 13 amino acids long. CDR1 and CDR2 (germline): DFQATT, SNEGSKA (reference sequence). V gave up 4 bases and J gave up 0 bases, with 10 bases separating them. The CDR3 DNA sequence: TGCAGTGCTACCAGACAGAGCTCCTACGAGCAGTACTTC. It yields the protein CSATRQSSYEQYF.

The V and J genes are TRBV29-1 and TRBJ1-1; D unresolved. Germline assignment: CDR1 SQVTM and CDR2 ANQGSEA. V lost 5 bases to trimming and J lost 4 bases, with 11 bases between them. The CDR3 has 12 residues. The DNA for the CDR3 is TGCAGCGTTATACCTGCGGCCACTGAAGCTTTCTTT. Translation gives CSVIPAATEAFF. Complete variable domain (other parts from reference TRBV29-1 and TRBJ1-1): SAVISQKPSRDICQRGTSLTIQCQVDSQVTMMFWYRQQPGQSLTLIATANQGSEATYESGFVIDKFPISRPNLTFSTLTVSNMSPEDSSIYLCSVIPAATEAFFGQGTRLTVV.

The chain recombines TRBV20-1 with TRBJ2-5, with 7 bases fitting TRBD1. The trim removed 5 bases at V and 4 bases at J, leaving 7 bases unmatched. CDR3 size: 13 residues. Germline lookup yields CDR1 DFQATT and CDR2 SNEGSKA (reference sequence). The CDR3 protein is CSASRQGRETQYF. The CDR3, as DNA: TGCAGTGCTTCGAGACAGGGCCGAGAGACCCAGTACTTC.

The V gene is TRBV28, the J gene TRBJ1-1, with 10 bases matching TRBD1. J was trimmed by 1 base and V by 6 bases; bases with no gene match: 2. CDR1 is MDHEN and CDR2 is SYDVKM in the germline V gene. The CDR3 is 14 residues long. The CDR3, as DNA: TGTGCCAGCAGAAGACAGGGGGCGAACACTGAAGCTTTCTTT. Translating it yields CASRRQGANTEAFF.

V gene TRBV6-5 combines with J gene TRBJ2-7, with D hard to call. CDR1 and CDR2 (germline): MNHEY, SVGAGI. The CDR3 has 14 amino acids. V was trimmed by 3 bases and J by 3 bases, leaving 12 bases between them. CDR3 protein: CASSYDGTLYEQYF. Here the CDR3 DNA reads TGTGCCAGCAGTTATGACGGAACGCTCTACGAGCAGTACTTC.

The V call is TRBV7-9, the J call TRBJ2-1; D unclear. Germline values: CDR1 SEHNR, CDR2 FQNEAQ (reference sequence). This CDR3 has 10 amino acids. V was cut by 3 bases and J by 8 bases, with 2 bases left in between. The CDR3 loop is CASSFHEQFF. The CDR3 DNA reads TGTGCCAGCAGCTTCCATGAGCAGTTCTTC.